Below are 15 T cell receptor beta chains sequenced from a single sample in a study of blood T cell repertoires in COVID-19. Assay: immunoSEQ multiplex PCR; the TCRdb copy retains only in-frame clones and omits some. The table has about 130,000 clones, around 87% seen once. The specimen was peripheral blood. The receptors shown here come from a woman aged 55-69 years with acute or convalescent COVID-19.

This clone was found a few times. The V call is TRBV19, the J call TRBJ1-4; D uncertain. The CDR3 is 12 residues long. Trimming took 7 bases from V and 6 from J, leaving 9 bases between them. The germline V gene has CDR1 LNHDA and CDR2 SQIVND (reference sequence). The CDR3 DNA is TGTGCCAGTAACTCGGTAGATGAAAAACTGTTTTTT. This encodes CASNSVDEKLFF.

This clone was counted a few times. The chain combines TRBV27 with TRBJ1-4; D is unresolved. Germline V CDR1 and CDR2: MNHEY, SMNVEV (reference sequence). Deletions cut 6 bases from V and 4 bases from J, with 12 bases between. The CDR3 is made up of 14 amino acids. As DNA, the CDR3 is TGTGCCAGCAGATCGGGTCACCGTAATGAAAAACTGTTTTTT. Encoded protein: CASRSGHRNEKLFF.

CDR3 bases: TGTGCCAGCAGCGTTAGCTCAGGGAAATCCTACAATGAGCAGTTCTTC. It codes for CASSVSSGKSYNEQFF. The chain joins TRBV9 to TRBJ2-1; maybe TRBD1 (5 bases). The V gene lost 2 bases and the J gene lost 1 base, with 13 bases spanning the gap. This CDR3 comprises 16 residues. The germline V gene has CDR1 SGDLS and CDR2 YYNGEE.

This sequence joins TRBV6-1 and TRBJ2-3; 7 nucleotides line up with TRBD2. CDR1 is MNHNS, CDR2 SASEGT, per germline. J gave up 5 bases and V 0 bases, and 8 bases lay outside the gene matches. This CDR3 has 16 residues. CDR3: CASSEAFGGSQDTQYF. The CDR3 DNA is TGTGCCAGCAGTGAAGCGTTCGGCGGGAGCCAAGATACGCAGTATTTT.

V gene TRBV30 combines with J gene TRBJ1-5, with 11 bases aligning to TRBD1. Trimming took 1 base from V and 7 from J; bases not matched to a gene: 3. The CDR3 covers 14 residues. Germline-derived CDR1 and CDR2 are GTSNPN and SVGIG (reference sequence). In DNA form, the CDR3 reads TGTGCCTGGAGTGCCGGACAGGGGGCCCAGCCCCAGCATTTT. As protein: CAWSAGQGAQPQHF.

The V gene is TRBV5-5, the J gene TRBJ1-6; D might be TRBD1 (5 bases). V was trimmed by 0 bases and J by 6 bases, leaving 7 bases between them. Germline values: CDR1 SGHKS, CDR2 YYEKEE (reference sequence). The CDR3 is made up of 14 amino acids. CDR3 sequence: CASSLGGANSPLHF. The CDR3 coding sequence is TGTGCCAGCAGCTTGGGTGGGGCTAATTCACCCCTCCACTTT.

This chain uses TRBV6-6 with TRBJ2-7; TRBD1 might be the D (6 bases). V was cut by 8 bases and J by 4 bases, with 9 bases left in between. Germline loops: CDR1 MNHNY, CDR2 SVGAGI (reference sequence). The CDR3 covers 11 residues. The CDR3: CASGQPYEQYF. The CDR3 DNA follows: TGTGCCAGCGGACAGCCGTACGAGCAGTACTTC.

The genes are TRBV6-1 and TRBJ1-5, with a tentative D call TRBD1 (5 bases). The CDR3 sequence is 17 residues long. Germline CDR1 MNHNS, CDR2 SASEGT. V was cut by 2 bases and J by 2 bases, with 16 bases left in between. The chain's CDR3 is CASSEPITGVGNQPQHF. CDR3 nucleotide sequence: TGTGCCAGCAGTGAACCTATAACGGGGGTCGGCAATCAGCCCCAGCATTTT.

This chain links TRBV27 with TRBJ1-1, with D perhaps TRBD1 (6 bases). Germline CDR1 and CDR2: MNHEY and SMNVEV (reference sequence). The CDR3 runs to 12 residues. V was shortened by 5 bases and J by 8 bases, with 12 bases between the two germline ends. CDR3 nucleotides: TGTGCCAGCAGTAGGTGGGGGCAGGAAGCTTTCTTT. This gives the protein CASSRWGQEAFF.

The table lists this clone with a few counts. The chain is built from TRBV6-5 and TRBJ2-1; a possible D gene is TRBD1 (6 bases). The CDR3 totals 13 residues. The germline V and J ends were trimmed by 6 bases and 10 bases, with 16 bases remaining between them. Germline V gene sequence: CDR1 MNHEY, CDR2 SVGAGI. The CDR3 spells CASRPTGPDEQFF. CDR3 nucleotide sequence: TGTGCCAGCAGGCCTACAGGGCCTGACGAGCAGTTCTTC.

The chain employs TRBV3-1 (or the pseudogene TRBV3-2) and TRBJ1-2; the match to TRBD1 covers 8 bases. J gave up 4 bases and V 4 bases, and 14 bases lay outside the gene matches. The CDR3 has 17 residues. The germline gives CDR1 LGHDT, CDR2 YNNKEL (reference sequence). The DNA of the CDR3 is TGTGCCAGCAGCCTTGGGGCAGGGGGCGCCGGGGGCTATGGCTACACCTTC. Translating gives CASSLGAGGAGGYGYTF.

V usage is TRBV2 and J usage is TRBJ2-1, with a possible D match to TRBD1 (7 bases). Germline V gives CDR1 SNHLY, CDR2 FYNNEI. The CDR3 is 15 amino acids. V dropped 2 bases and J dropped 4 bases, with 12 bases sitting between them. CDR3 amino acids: CASSEKAGGYNEQFF. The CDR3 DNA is TGTGCCAGCAGTGAAAAGGCAGGGGGGTACAATGAGCAGTTCTTC.

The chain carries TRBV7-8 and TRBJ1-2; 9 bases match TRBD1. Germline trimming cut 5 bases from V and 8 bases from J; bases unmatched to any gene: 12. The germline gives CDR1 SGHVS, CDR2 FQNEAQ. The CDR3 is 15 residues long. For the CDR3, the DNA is TGTGCCAGCAGCAAACAGGGGGCGATGGGAGAAGGCTACACCTTC. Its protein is CASSKQGAMGEGYTF.

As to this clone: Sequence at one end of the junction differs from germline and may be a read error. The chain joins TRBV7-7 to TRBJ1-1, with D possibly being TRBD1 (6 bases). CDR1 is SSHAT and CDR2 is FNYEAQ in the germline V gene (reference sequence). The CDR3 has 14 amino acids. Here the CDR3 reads CASSAPTGNTEAFF. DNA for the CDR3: TGTGCTAGCAGTGCCCCGACAGGGAACACTGAAGCTTTCTTT.

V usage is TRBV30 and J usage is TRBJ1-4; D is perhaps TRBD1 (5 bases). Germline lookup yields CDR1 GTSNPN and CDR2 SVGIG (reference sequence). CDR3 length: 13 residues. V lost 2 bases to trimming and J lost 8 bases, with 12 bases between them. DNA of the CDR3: TGTGCCTGGAGTTGGAGGGGCGGGGAAAAACTGTTTTTT. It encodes CAWSWRGGEKLFF.